This T cell receptor (beta chain) was retrieved from a study of cytomegalovirus exposure and HLA in healthy donors (dated by TCRdb to between 2016 and 2019). Notes on the research overall: According to an earlier analysis of 450 to 650 of the donors, about 179 million T cells yielded 117 million unique TCR beta sequences and approximately 300 Gb of sequence data. Every discovery cohort repertoire had been produced on one sequencing platform. To predict cytomegalovirus infection status, the study brought together high-throughput TCR immunosequencing, statistical association of individual TCRs with disease status, and machine learning. The number of typed donors differed by locus: roughly 629-640 for A, B, C, DRB1 and DQB1; 500 to 550 for DQA1; some 590 for DPA1; and roughly 470 for DPB1. Because of strong linkage in the cohort, five DR-DQ haplotypes were treated as single units for association and clustering. The study aimed to test whether cataloging public T cell receptors could reveal signatures of past pathogen exposure. Roughly 320 gigabases of sequencing data and around 85 million unique TCR sequences made up an early release that covered several hundred HLA-typed donors. Along with the approximately 700-subject first cohort, a separate validation cohort of over a hundred different subjects was used. In an earlier analysis of 587 of the donors, high-throughput TCR beta sequencing was used to judge whether each TCR beta V gene segment behaved as functional or pseudogenic. In the later analysis, no new phenotypic data were used to find candidate immune exposures; instead, reliance was placed on TCR beta sequences and their occurrence across donors. The T cell repertoires of around 730 subjects were profiled by immunosequencing and related to cytomegalovirus serostatus. Of the approximately 400 genotyped donors, approximately 83% fell in the genetic ancestry cluster associated with self-reported Caucasian donors. HLA typing covered class I and class II loci at four-digit resolution. A later genetic analysis took genome-wide SNP genotypes for about 60% of the roughly 670 donors and used that subset as a discovery cohort. Across some 400 genotyped donors of the cohort, an average of approximately 220,000 unique TCR beta nucleotide sequences per donor were sequenced, and 15% to 20% of those sequences were non-productive. Donor age, sex, ethnicity and CMV serostatus were compiled alongside the repertoire data. In a later analysis, previously published TCR beta repertoires from 550 to 700 donors were re-analyzed and high-resolution HLA genotyping was added so that TCR occurrence patterns could be studied.

Library method: the immunoSEQ multiplex PCR assay. A mixture of 60 forward primers for TCR Vbeta segments and 13 reverse primers for TCR Jbeta segments was used in the multiplex PCR. Amplification of the CDR3 region of rearranged TCR beta genes was performed with a multiplex PCR assay on genomic DNA. The amplified TCR beta libraries were sequenced on the Illumina HiSeq System as 87-base-pair reads. On the study's bioinformatics: A later analysis counted 65 million to 90 million unique TCR beta chains across the 650 to 800 repertoires, and 10 million to 12 million of these chains were shared by at least two donors. Raw reads were error-corrected and collapsed into unique sequences by a nearest-neighbor algorithm in which closely related sequences were merged to remove PCR and sequencing errors. Alignment of CDR3 sequences to IMGT reference sequences was used to assign V, D and J gene segments. For a sequence to be retained, a match of at least six nucleotides to both a V gene segment and a J gene segment was required. Rearrangements were called productive when the CDR3 lacked stop codons and stayed in frame with V and J; all others were non-productive. Following IMGT convention, CDR3 was defined as the stretch from the second conserved V-encoded cysteine up to the conserved J-encoded phenylalanine. The earlier analysis of about 610 of the donors excluded sequences that lacked an unambiguous match to a single V gene segment. In an earlier analysis of 587 of the donors, V segments were called functional above 56.7% productive rearrangements and were called segregating when the between-donor standard deviation exceeded 5%. A statistical classification framework was developed to diagnose cytomegalovirus status using the catalog of TCR beta chain sequences. In a later analysis, TCR nucleotide sequences were compared against IMGT/GENE-DB human TR gene sequences so that V and J genes could be assigned. In a later analysis, CDR3 sequences and most-parsimonious VDJ recombination scenarios were assigned using the TCRdist pipeline. In a later analysis, each TCR beta chain was defined by its CDR3 amino acid sequence together with its V-gene family, and reads lacking a unique V-gene family were excluded. In a later analysis, 450 to 600 highly shared, low-generation-probability nucleotide sequences were removed to address suspected cross-contamination and a sequencing artifact. In a later analysis, a clonal expansion index for each public chain was calculated from normalized within-repertoire ranks of inferred template counts. A later analysis computed generation probabilities with a VDJ recombination model fitted to out-of-frame rearrangements, and checked the results against IGoR. In a later analysis, hypergeometric tests were used to score TCR-TCR, TCR-HLA and TCR-CMV co-occurrence, with a repertoire-size bias correction applied to TCR pairs. In a later analysis, false discovery rates were estimated by permuting HLA or CMV assignments 20 times. In a later analysis, co-occurring TCRs were grouped with DBSCAN, and TCRdist sequence similarity was added when clustering was performed within HLA-allele-positive subsets. Repertoires with fewer than 30,000 or more than 120,000 public chains were left out of co-occurrence clustering, as were four to six repertoires with anomalous nucleotide sharing. TCRdb mirrors the immuneACCESS table, restricted to in-frame sequences. Some clones are absent from its copies; in checked studies, under half trace to an unresolved V gene, and the reason for the others is unknown. For V, J and clone size, that table is used; D and trimming come from the DNA. Counted in this sample were 200,000 to 250,000 clones; around 80% of them appeared once. Of the sample, about 0.58% is held by the ten largest clones.

Taken from cysteine to phenylalanine, the CDR3 has 13 residues. The kept DNA is CDR3 alone, 39 bases in frame from the first base. Trimming removed 4 bases from V and 1 base from J, leaving 7 bases between the germline ends. The germline V gene provides CDR1 MRHNA and CDR2 SNTAGT. Remarks on this clone: Its binding antigen is unknown. There are no base qualities to consult, and no much larger clone falls within one base.

What the study reported, not specific to this receptor: Correlated functional status among segregating V segments might reflect linkage disequilibrium, but an unknown experimental factor could not be ruled out. Strong co-occurrence of HLA alleles, especially DR and DQ, made assigning TCR associations to individual alleles difficult. A cluster of highly shared sequence variants was judged likely to represent a technical artifact of the sequencing pipeline. It was suggested by the authors that the approach could potentially be generalized to other disease states and immunological phenotypes. In vitro tests confirmed that a few of the cytomegalovirus-associated TCR beta chains recognize cytomegalovirus antigens. Cytomegalovirus status was reported to be diagnosed by the classifier with high specificity and sensitivity in both the original and validation cohorts. This cohort had only TCR beta chains sequenced, and the lack of alpha or paired-chain data limited which features could be detected. In an earlier analysis of some 640 of the donors, most TCR beta V segments were observed in productive rearrangements about 87% or about 30% of the time, broadly matching IMGT annotations. Across donors, most TCR sequences were observed very rarely, whereas some public TCRs were present in many individuals. The study gave a list of under 200 TCR beta chains associated with cytomegalovirus. The 87-base-pair reads could not distinguish some IMGT-functional V segments, including TRBV6-2 and TRBV6-3, so those segments were excluded. In a later analysis, the rate of TCR association differed among HLA loci, with DRB1 alleles having the most associated TCRs and HLA-C alleles having the fewest. Compared with the approximately 670-donor mean, donors in an Asian-associated ancestry cluster had fewer N-insertions in productive TCRs, according to a later genetic analysis. A further reported finding was that TCR beta sequences accurately predicted the HLA-A and HLA-B alleles for most subjects in the first cohort. Because HLA typing was missing for some donors at each locus, association tests included only the typed subset. According to a later analysis, most CMV-associated TCR beta chains appeared to be HLA-restricted, and the HLA associations seemed to be driven largely by CMV exposure. Because counts were too low, roughly 16 rarely observed V segments, including chromosome 9 orphons, were left out of the earlier analysis of 587 of the donors. In a later genetic analysis, a missense DCLRE1C variant was associated with V-gene and J-gene trimming of TCR beta chains, and the association was replicated in an independent cohort. A later analysis reported that several top co-occurrence clusters appeared linked to parvovirus B19, influenza, CMV and Epstein-Barr virus. In a later analysis, HLA-associated TCR beta chains showed more clonal expansion and lower generation probabilities than non-associated chains that were equally common. A later analysis associated about 18,000 TCR beta sequences with specific HLA alleles at a false discovery rate of 0.05. CMV serostatus was the only immune exposure information available for the cohort. The presence/absence analyses assumed that sequencing depth was roughly uniform across donors, and that assumption may not be true.

In total, approximately 700 healthy bone marrow donors made up the cohort. All cohort members were sampled while nominally healthy, although unrecorded immune exposures were likely present. The donor was CMV seronegative and belonged to the group of over 300 seronegative cohort members. A peripheral blood sample was provided by each donor, and peripheral blood mononuclear cells were used for TCR beta sequencing. The Qiagen DNeasy Blood Extraction Kit was used to extract genomic DNA from the blood cell samples. The chain joins TRBV6-4 to TRBJ1-1, with no reliable assignment of the D segment. Sequenced sample: PBMCs. The TCR was taken from a woman in her 40s in good health and CMV-seronegative. The CDR3 corresponds to CASSVRENTEAFF. The sequenced DNA is TGTGCCAGCAGTGTCCGGGAGAACACTGAAGCTTTCTTT.